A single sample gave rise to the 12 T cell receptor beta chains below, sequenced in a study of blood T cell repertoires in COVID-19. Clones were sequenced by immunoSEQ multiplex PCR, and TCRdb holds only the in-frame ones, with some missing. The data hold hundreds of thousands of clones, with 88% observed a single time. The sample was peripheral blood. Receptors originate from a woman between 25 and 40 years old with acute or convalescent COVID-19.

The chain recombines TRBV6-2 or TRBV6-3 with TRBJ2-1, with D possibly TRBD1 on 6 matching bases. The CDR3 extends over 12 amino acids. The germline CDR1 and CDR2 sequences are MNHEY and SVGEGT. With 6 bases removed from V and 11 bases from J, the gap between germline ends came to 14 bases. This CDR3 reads CASSIFRDKQFF. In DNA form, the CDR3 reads TGTGCCAGCAGCATCTTCCGGGACAAGCAGTTCTTC.

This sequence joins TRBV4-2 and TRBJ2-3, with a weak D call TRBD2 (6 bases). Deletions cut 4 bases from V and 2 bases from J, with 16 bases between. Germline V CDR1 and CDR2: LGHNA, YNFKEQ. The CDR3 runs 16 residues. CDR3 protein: CASSLAGTSYTDTQYF. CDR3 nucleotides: TGTGCCAGCAGCCTGGCCGGGACTTCCTACACAGATACGCAGTATTTT.

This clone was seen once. The DNA for the CDR3 is TGTGCCAGCATCTCAAAGGGACTAGCGATCTACAATGAGCAGTTCTTC. It specifies CASISKGLAIYNEQFF. The rearrangement links TRBV21-1 to TRBJ2-1; the DNA was not used to check the table's D call, TRBD2. TRBV21-1 is reported as a pseudogene. This CDR3 is 16 amino acids long.

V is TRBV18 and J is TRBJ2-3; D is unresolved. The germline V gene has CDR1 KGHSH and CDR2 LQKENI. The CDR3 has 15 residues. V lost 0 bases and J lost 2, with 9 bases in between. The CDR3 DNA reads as TGTGCCAGCTCACCACCTGGGCAGTACACAGATACGCAGTATTTT. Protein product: CASSPPGQYTDTQYF. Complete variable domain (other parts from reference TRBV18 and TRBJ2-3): NAGVMQNPRHLVRRRGQEARLRCSPMKGHSHVYWYRQLPEEGLKFMVYLQKENIIDESGMPKERFSAEFPKEGPSILRIQQVVRGDSAAYFCASSPPGQYTDTQYFGPGTRLTVL.

As DNA, the CDR3 is TGTGCCAGCAGCTTGGGACTGGTGGGTCGGGGGGGGACCCAGTACTTC. This sequence encodes CASSLGLVGRGGTQYF. The J gene is TRBJ2-5, the V gene TRBV11-2; 8 nucleotides align to TRBD2. Germline CDR1 is SGHAT and CDR2 is FQNNGV. Trimming took 3 bases from V and 7 from J; bases not matched to a gene: 13. The CDR3 spans 16 residues. The full variable domain, with the rest looked up from reference TRBV11-2 and TRBJ2-5, is EAGVAQSPRYKIIEKRQSVAFWCNPISGHATLYWYQQILGQGPKLLIQFQNNGVVDDSQLPKDRFSAERLKGVDSTLKIQPAKLEDSAVYLCASSLGLVGRGGTQYFGPGTRLLVL.

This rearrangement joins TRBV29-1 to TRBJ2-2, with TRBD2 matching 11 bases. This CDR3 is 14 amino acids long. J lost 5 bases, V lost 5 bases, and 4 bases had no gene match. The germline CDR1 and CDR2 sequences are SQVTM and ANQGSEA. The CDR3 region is CSVIAGGVTGELFF. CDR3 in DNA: TGCAGCGTTATAGCGGGAGGGGTAACCGGGGAGCTGTTTTTT.

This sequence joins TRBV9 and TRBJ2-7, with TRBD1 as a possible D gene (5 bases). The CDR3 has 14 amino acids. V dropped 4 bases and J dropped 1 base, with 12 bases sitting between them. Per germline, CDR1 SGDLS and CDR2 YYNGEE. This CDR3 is CASSPRQLSYEQYF. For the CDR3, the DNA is TGTGCCAGCAGCCCTCGACAGCTTTCCTACGAGCAGTACTTC.

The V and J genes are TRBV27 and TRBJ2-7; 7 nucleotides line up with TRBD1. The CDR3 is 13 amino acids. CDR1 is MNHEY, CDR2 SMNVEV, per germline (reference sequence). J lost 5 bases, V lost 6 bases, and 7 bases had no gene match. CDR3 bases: TGTGCCAGCAGAGAGACAGGGATCGACGAGCAGTACTTC. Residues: CASRETGIDEQYF.

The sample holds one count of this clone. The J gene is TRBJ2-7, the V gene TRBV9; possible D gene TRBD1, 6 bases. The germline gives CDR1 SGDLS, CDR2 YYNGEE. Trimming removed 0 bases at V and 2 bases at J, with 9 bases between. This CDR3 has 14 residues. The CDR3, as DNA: TGTGCCAGCAGCGTAGAGACAGGTCCCTACGAGCAGTACTTC. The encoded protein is CASSVETGPYEQYF.

The CDR3 sequence: CASSPAGGRSPLHF. The CDR3 bases are TGTGCCAGCAGCCCTGCGGGGGGTCGCTCACCCCTCCACTTT. This chain links TRBV3-1 (or the pseudogene TRBV3-2) with TRBJ1-6; D is perhaps TRBD1 (5 bases). V lost 4 bases and J 10 bases, leaving 14 bases between the germline ends. CDR3 length equals 14 residues. The V gene's germline CDR1 is LGHDT and CDR2 YNNKEL (reference sequence).

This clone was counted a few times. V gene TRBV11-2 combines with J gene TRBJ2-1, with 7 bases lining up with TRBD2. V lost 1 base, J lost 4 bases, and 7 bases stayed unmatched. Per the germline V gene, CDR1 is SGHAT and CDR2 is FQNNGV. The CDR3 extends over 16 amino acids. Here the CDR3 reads CASSLVVSGYYNEQFF. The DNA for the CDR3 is TGTGCCAGCAGCTTAGTGGTTAGCGGGTATTACAATGAGCAGTTCTTC.

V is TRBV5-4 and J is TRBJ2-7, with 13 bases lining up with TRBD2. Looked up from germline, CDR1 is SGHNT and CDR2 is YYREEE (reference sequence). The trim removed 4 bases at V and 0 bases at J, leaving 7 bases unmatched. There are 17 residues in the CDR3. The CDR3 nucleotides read TGTGCCAGCAGCCAGGGACTAGCGGGGCCTAGCTCCTACGAGCAGTACTTC. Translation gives CASSQGLAGPSSYEQYF.